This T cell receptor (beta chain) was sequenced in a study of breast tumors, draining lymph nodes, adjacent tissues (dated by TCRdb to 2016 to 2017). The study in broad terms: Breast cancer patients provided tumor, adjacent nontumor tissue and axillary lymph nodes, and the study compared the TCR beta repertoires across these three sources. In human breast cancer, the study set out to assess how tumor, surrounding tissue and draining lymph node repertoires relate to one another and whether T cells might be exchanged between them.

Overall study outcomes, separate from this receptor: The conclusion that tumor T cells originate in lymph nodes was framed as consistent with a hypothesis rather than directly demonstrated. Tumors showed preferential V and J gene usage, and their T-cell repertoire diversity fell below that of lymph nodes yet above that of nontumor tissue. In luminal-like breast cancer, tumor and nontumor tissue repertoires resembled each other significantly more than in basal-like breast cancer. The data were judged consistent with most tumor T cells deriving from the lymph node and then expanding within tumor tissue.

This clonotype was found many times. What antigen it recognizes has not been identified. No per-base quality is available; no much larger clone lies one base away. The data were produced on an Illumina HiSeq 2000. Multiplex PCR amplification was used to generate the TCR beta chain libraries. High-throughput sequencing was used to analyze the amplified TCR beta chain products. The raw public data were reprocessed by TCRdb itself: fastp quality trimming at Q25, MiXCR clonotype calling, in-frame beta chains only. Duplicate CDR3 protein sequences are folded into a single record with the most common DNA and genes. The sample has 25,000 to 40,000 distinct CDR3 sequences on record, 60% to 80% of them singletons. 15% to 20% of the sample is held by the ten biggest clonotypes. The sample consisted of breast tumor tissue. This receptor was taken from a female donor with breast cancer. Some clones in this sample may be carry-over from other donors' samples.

The CDR3 region: CSARSQGDTQYF. The DNA sequence is given as TGCAGTGCTAGATCTCAGGGAGATACGCAGTATTTT. Recombination joined TRBV20-1 with TRBJ2-3; TRBD1 might be the D gene, on 5 matching bases. From a lookup of the germline V gene (reference sequence), CDR1 and CDR2 are DFQATT and SNEGSKA. Deletion took 2 bases off V and 5 bases off J, with a span of 8 bases between the germline ends. The CDR3 covers 12 residues, taking in both the cysteine and the phenylalanine. Left in the record is the CDR3 DNA by itself, 36 bases read in frame from the first base.